One and the same sample provided the 9 T cell receptor beta chains below, sequenced in a study of shared clonotypes between healthy human individuals. Naive CD8 isolation took CD45RO-negative cells positively selected for CCR7 and excluded terminally differentiated effector memory CD45RA+ cells. Clones were sequenced by immunoSEQ multiplex PCR, and TCRdb holds only the in-frame ones, with some missing. The sample consists of some 2.1 million clones, roughly 94% of them appearing once. The sequenced sample was naive CD8+ T cells sorted from blood. The receptor set was obtained from a man younger than 35 in good health.

CDR3 sequence reads: CASSSRGRGDEQYF. CDR3 sequence (DNA): TGTGCCAGCAGTTCGCGGGGGCGCGGGGACGAGCAGTACTTC. The V and J genes are TRBV27 and TRBJ2-7, with a weak D call TRBD2 (7 bases). Germline CDR1 and CDR2: MNHEY and SMNVEV (reference sequence). The CDR3 consists of 14 residues. Trimming removed 4 bases at V and 5 bases at J, with 15 bases between.

The chain combines TRBV9 with TRBJ2-7; D may match TRBD1 or TRBD2 (5 bases each). Trimming left V 3 bases short and J 4 bases short, with 14 bases between. Germline CDR1 is SGDLS and CDR2 is YYNGEE. The CDR3 consists of 14 residues. CDR3 region: CASSATPGRYEQYF. The CDR3 coding sequence is TGTGCCAGCAGCGCCACGCCGGGGCGGTACGAGCAGTACTTC.

This clone showed up just once. The CDR3: CASSQVTGTGGYTF. As DNA, the CDR3 is TGCGCCAGCAGCCAAGTAACAGGGACCGGTGGCTACACCTTC. The chain carries TRBV4-1 and TRBJ1-2, with D possibly being TRBD1 (6 bases). The V gene's germline CDR1 is MGHRA and CDR2 YSYEKL. Trimming removed 1 base at V and 7 bases at J, with 13 bases between. CDR3 length: 14 residues.

The gene calls are TRBV2 and TRBJ2-7; a possible D gene is TRBD1 (5 bases). CDR3 length: 14 residues. With 1 base removed from V and 7 bases from J, the gap between germline ends came to 14 bases. CDR1 and CDR2 from the germline V gene are SNHLY and FYNNEI. The CDR3 region has the DNA TGTGCCAGCAGTGAAGGGACATCGGGTTTGGAGCAGTACTTC. Translating it yields CASSEGTSGLEQYF. Supplemented by reference TRBV2 and TRBJ2-7, the full variable domain reads EPEVTQTPSHQVTQMGQEVILRCVPISNHLYFYWYRQILGQKVEFLVSFYNNEISEKSEIFDDQFSVERPDGSNFTLKIRSTKLEDSAMYFCASSEGTSGLEQYFGPGTRLTVT.

The rearrangement joins TRBV18 to TRBJ1-2, with D perhaps matching TRBD1 (6 bases). The CDR3 spans 15 residues. Germline V CDR1 and CDR2: KGHSH, LQKENI. V was trimmed by 3 bases and J by 0 bases, leaving 11 bases between them. For the CDR3, the DNA is TGTGCCAGCTCACCCACAGGGTTATCTAACTATGGCTACACCTTC. Encoded protein: CASSPTGLSNYGYTF.

V gene TRBV4-1 combines with J gene TRBJ1-1; 8 positions match TRBD1. The CDR3 runs to 15 residues. Germline V gives CDR1 MGHRA, CDR2 YSYEKL. The V gene end was trimmed by 4 bases and the J gene end by 0 bases; junction bases not matched to a gene: 4. The CDR3 protein is CASSLRQGLNTEAFF. In DNA, the CDR3 is TGCGCCAGCAGCCTTCGACAGGGGCTGAACACTGAAGCTTTCTTT.

The V gene is TRBV6-5, the J gene TRBJ2-1, with D perhaps given as TRBD1 or TRBD2 (5 bases each). The CDR3 has 16 amino acids. Germline V gene sequence: CDR1 MNHEY, CDR2 SVGAGI. V lost 4 bases to trimming and J lost 3 bases, with 16 bases between them. CDR3 loop: CASSWSGTEGYNEQFF. CDR3 coding DNA: TGTGCCAGCAGTTGGTCCGGGACCGAGGGCTACAATGAGCAGTTCTTC.

The chain recombines TRBV10-1 with TRBJ2-5; weak D call: TRBD2 (5 bases). V lost 8 bases, J lost 4 bases, and 14 bases lay in between. CDR1 WNHNN and CDR2 SYGVQD come from the germline V gene (reference sequence). The CDR3 runs to 13 residues. The CDR3 loop is CASGPGVGETQYF. The CDR3 coding sequence is TGCGCCAGCGGACCCGGGGTGGGAGAGACCCAGTACTTC.

The J gene is TRBJ2-7, the V gene TRBV30; 11 bases match TRBD2. V lost 0 bases and J lost 4; bases outside the gene matches: 8. CDR1 and CDR2 from the germline V gene are GTSNPN and SVGIG (reference sequence). The CDR3 is 16 amino acids. CDR3 DNA sequence: TGTGCCTGGAGTGTACCTCGTAGCGGGGGGGGATACGAGCAGTACTTC. It yields the protein CAWSVPRSGGGYEQYF.